A single sample is the source of the 4 T cell receptor beta chains below, sequenced in a study of memory CD4+ T cells and cytomegalovirus serostatus. The sort gate was single viable CD3+CD4+CD8-CD45RO+ cells for memory CD4+ T cells. TCRdb keeps only in-frame clones here, not all; method: immunoSEQ multiplex PCR. The sample contains more than 55,000 clones, approximately 78% of which appear only once. Sequences were obtained from memory CD4+ T cells from blood. These receptors came from an adult in good health and CMV-seronegative.

The chain links TRBV5-1 to TRBJ2-5; 7 bases line up with TRBD1. There are 16 residues in the CDR3. The V gene end was trimmed by 7 bases and the J gene end by 1 base; junction bases not matched to a gene: 13. Looked up from germline, CDR1 is SGHRS and CDR2 is YFSETQ. In DNA form, the CDR3 reads TGCGCCAGCTCCCCCAGGGGGAACCCCCGCCAAGAGACCCAGTACTTC. Encoded protein: CASSPRGNPRQETQYF.

The chain combines TRBV18 with TRBJ2-7, with 9 bases that match TRBD2. Germline CDR1 is KGHSH and CDR2 is LQKENI. J gave up 2 bases and V 1 base, and 3 bases lay outside the gene matches. This CDR3 is 15 amino acids long. CDR3 amino acids: CASSPRTSVTYEQYF. The CDR3 region has the DNA TGTGCCAGCTCACCACGGACTAGCGTTACCTACGAGCAGTACTTC.

The chain has TRBV5-1 and TRBJ2-7; TRBD2 matches at 12 bases. The CDR3 runs 15 residues. Germline V CDR1 and CDR2: SGHRS, YFSETQ. Losses at the gene ends were 4 bases for V and 5 bases for J; bases not matched to a gene: 7. This chain's CDR3 is CASSLLAGGQNEQYF. The CDR3 DNA follows: TGCGCCAGCAGCCTACTAGCGGGAGGTCAGAACGAGCAGTACTTC.

The chain has TRBV7-2 and TRBJ2-1; D is unclear. CDR3 size: 14 residues. V lost 1 base and J 4 bases, leaving 8 bases between the germline ends. The germline V gene encodes CDR1 SGHTA and CDR2 FQGNSA. CDR3 protein: CASSLGWGYNEQFF. The CDR3 DNA follows: TGTGCCAGCAGCTTAGGGTGGGGATACAATGAGCAGTTCTTC.